Below, 2 T cell receptor beta chains from the same sample are listed, as sequenced in a study of blood T cell repertoires in COVID-19. Here immunoSEQ multiplex PCR was the method, and the copy in TCRdb shows in-frame clones only, minus some. The sample includes about 260,000 clones, approximately 84% seen only once; the top ten take around 2%. The sequenced sample was peripheral blood. These receptors all stem from an elderly woman with acute or convalescent COVID-19.

The chain recombines TRBV4-3 with TRBJ1-1, with a possible D match to TRBD1 (6 bases). The CDR3 spans 16 residues. Looked up from germline, CDR1 is LGHNA and CDR2 is YSLEER. V dropped 3 bases and J dropped 0 bases, with 14 bases sitting between them. CDR3 loop: CASSQLNRVMNTEAFF. The DNA for the CDR3 is TGCGCCAGCAGCCAGTTAAACAGGGTCATGAACACTGAAGCTTTCTTT.

The CDR3 loop is CASSPPGRGRGTGELFF. CDR3 bases: TGTGCCAGCTCACCACCGGGCAGGGGGCGCGGCACCGGGGAGCTGTTTTTT. The rearrangement joins TRBV18 to TRBJ2-2; 8 bases are shared with TRBD1. The germline gives CDR1 KGHSH, CDR2 LQKENI. J was trimmed by 4 bases and V by 0 bases; bases with no gene match: 7. The CDR3 totals 17 residues.